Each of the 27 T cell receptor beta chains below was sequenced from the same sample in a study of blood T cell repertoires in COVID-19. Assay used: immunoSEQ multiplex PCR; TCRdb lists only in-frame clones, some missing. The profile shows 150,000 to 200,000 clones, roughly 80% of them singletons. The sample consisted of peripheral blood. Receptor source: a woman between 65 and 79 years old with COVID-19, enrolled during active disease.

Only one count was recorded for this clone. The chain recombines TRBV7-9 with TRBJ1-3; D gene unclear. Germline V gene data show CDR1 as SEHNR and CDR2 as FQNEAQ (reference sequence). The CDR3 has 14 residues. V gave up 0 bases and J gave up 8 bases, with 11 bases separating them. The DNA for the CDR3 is TGTGCCAGCAGCTTAGCGTCCGAGTCTCACACCATATATTTT. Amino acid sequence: CASSLASESHTIYF.

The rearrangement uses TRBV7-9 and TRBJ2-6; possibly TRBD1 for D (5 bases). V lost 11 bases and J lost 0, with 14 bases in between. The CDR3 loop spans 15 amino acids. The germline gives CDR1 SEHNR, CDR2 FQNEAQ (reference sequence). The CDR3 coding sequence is TGTGCCGGACAAGTGTCGCTCTCTGGGGCCAACGTCCTGACTTTC. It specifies CAGQVSLSGANVLTF.

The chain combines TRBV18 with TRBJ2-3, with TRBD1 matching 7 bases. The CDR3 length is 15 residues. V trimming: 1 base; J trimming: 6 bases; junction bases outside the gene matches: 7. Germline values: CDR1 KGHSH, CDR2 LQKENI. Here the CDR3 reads CASSPRVGGADTQYF. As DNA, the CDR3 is TGTGCCAGCTCACCACGGGTAGGGGGCGCGGATACGCAGTATTTT.

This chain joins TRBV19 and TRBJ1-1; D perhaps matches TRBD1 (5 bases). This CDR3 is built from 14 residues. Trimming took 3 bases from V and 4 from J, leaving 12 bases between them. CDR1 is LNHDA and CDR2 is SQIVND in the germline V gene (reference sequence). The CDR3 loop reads CASSMSGGATEAFF. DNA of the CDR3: TGTGCCAGTAGTATGTCGGGAGGGGCCACTGAAGCTTTCTTT.

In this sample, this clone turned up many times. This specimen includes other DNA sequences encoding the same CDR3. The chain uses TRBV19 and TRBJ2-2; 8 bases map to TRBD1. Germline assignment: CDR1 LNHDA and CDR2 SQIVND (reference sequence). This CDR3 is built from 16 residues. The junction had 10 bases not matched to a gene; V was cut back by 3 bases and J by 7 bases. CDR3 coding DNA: TGTGCCAGTAGTATCTTGACAGGGGTAGGGAACGGGGAGCTGTTTTTT. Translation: CASSILTGVGNGELFF.

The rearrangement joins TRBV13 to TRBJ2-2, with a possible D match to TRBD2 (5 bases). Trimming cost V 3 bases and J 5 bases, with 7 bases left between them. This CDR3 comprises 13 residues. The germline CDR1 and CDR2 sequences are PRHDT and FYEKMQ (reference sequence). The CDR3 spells CASSFGDTGELFF. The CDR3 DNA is TGTGCCAGCAGCTTCGGGGATACCGGGGAGCTGTTTTTT.

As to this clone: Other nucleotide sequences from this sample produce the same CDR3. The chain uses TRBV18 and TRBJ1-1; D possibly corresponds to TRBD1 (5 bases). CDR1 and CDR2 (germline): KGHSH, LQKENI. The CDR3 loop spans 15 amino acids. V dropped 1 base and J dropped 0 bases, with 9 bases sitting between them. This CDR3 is CASSPLDSMNTEAFF. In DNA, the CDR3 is TGTGCCAGCTCACCACTTGACAGCATGAACACTGAAGCTTTCTTT.

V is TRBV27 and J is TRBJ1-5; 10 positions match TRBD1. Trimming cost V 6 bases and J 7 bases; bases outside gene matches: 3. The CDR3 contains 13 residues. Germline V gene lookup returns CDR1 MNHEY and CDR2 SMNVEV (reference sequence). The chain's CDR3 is CASSQGQGQPQHF. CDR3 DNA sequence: TGTGCCAGCAGCCAGGGACAGGGGCAGCCCCAGCATTTT.

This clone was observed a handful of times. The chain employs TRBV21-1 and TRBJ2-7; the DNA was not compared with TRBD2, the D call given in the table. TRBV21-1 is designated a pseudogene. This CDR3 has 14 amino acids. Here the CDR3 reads CASSLGNSLYEQYF. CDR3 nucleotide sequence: TGTGCCAGCAGCCTCGGGAATTCACTCTACGAGCAGTACTTC.

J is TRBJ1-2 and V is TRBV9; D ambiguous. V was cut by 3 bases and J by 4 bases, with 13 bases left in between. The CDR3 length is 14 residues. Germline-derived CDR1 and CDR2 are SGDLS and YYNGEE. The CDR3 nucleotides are TGTGCCAGCAGCGAGCGGCCCGGGTTCTATGGCTACACCTTC. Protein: CASSERPGFYGYTF.

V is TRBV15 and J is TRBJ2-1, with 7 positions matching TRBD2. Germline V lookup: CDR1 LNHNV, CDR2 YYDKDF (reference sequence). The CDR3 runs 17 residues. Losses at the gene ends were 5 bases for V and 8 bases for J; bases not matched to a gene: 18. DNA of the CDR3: TGTGCCACCAGCCCCAGTCGAGGACTAGTTCCCTCGGATGAGCAGTTCTTC. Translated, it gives CATSPSRGLVPSDEQFF.

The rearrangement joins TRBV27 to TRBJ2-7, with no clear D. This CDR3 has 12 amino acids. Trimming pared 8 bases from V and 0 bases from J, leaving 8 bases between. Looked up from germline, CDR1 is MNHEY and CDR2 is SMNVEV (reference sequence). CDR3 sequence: CASVQFSYEQYF. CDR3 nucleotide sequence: TGTGCCAGCGTCCAGTTCTCCTACGAGCAGTACTTC.

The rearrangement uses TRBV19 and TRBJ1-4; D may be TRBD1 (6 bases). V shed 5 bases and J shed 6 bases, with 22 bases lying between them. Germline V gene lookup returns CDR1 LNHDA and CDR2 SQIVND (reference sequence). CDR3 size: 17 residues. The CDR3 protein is CASSATARGRGDEKLFF. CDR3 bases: TGTGCCAGTAGTGCCACCGCCCGAGGCAGGGGAGATGAAAAACTGTTTTTT. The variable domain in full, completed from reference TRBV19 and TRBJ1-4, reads DGGITQSPKYLFRKEGQNVTLSCEQNLNHDAMYWYRQDPGQGLRLIYYSQIVNDFQKGDIAEGYSVSREKKESFPLTVTSAQKNPTAFYLCASSATARGRGDEKLFFGSGTQLSVL.

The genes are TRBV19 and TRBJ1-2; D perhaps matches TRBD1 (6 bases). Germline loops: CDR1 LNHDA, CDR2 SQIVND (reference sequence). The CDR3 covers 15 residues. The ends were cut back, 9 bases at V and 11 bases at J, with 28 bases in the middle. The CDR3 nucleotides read TGTGCCAGCCTTGGGAGAGACAGGTCTTCAGTAAGTTACACCTTC. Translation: CASLGRDRSSVSYTF.

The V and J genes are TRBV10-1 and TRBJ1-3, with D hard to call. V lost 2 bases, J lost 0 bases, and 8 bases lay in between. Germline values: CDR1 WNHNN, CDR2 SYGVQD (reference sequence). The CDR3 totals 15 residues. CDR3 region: CASSESSSSGNTIYF. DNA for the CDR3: TGCGCCAGCAGTGAGAGTTCGAGCTCTGGAAACACCATATATTTT.

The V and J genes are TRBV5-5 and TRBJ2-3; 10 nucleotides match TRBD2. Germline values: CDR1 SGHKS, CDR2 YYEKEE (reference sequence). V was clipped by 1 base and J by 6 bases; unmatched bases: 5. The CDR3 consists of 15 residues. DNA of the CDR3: TGTGCCAGCAGCTTGATACTAGCGGGGACCGATACGCAGTATTTT. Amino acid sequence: CASSLILAGTDTQYF.

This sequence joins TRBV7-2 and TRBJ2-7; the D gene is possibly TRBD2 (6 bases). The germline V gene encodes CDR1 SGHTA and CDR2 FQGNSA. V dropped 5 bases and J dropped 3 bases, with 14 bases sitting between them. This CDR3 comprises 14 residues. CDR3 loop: CASSLTPGLYEQYF. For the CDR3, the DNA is TGTGCCAGCAGCCTAACACCGGGACTCTACGAGCAGTACTTC.

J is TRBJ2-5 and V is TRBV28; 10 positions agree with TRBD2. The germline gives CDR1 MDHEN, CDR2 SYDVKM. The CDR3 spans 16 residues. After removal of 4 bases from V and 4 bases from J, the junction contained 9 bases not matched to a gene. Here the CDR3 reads CASSSFSGRLGETQYF. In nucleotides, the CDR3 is TGTGCCAGCAGTTCATTTAGCGGGAGGCTTGGAGAGACCCAGTACTTC. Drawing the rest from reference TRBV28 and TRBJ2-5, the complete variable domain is DVKVTQSSRYLVKRTGEKVFLECVQDMDHENMFWYRQDPGLGLRLIYFSYDVKMKEKGDIPEGYSVSREKKERFSLILESASTNQTSMYLCASSSFSGRLGETQYFGPGTRLLVL.

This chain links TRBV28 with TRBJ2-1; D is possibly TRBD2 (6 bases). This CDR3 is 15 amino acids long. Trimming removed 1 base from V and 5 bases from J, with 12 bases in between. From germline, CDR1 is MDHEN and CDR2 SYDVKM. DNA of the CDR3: TGTGCCAGCAGTTTATTTCGCGGGATGGACAATGAGCAGTTCTTC. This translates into CASSLFRGMDNEQFF.

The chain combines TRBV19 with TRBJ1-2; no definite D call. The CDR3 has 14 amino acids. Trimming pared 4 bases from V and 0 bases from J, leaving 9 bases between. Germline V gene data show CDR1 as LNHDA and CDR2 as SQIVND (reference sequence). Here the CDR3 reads CASSTAYSNYGYTF. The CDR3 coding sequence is TGTGCCAGTAGTACTGCGTATTCTAACTATGGCTACACCTTC.

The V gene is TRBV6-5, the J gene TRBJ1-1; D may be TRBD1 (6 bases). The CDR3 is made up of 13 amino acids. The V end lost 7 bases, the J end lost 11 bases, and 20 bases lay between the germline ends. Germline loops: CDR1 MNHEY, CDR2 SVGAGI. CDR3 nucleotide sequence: TGTGCCAGCATCGACCCCCCTAGGGGGAACGCTTTCTTT. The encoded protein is CASIDPPRGNAFF.

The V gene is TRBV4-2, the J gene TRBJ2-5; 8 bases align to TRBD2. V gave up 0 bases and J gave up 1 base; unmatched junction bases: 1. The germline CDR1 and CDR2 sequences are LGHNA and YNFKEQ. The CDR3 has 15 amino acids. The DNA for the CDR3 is TGTGCCAGCAGCCAAGAACGGGGGGGCCAAGAGACCCAGTACTTC. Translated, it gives CASSQERGGQETQYF.

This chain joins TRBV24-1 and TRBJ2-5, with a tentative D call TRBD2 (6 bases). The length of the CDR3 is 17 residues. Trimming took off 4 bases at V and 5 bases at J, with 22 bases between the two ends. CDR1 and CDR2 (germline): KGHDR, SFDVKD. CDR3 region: CATSEIHLEPGLETQYF. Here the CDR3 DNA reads TGTGCCACCAGTGAGATTCATTTAGAGCCGGGACTGGAGACCCAGTACTTC.

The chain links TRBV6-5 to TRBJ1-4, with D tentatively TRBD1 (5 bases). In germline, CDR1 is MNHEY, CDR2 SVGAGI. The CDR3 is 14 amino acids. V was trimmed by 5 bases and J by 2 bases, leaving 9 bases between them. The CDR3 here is CASSRTTTNEKLFF. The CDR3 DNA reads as TGTGCCAGCAGTCGGACAACGACTAATGAAAAACTGTTTTTT.

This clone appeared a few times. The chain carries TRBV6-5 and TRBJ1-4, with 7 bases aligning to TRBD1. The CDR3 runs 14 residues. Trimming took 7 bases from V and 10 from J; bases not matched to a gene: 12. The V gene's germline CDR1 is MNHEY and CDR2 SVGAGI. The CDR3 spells CASIQTGPFVKLFF. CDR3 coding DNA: TGTGCCAGCATCCAGACAGGGCCGTTCGTAAAACTGTTTTTT.

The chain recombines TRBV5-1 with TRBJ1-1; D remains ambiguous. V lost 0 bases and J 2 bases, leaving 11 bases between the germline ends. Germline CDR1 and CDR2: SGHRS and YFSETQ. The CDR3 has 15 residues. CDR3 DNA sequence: TGCGCCAGCAGCTTGGTCCCGGGTGGAAACACTGAAGCTTTCTTT. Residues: CASSLVPGGNTEAFF.

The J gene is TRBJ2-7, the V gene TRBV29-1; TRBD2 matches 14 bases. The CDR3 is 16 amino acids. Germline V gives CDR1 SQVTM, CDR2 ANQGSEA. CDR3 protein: CRGLRTSGGLSYEQYV. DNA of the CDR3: TGCAGGGGGCTGAGGACTAGCGGGGGGCTGTCCTACGAGCAGTACGTC.